Shown below are 8 T cell receptor beta chains from a single sample sequenced in a study of T cell changes during pregnancy in multiple sclerosis. Measured with immunoSEQ multiplex PCR; TCRdb has only the in-frame clones, and not every one. The sample lists around 68,000 clones; around 91% were seen once. Material: peripheral blood, obtained after pregnancy. The receptors here all came from a female donor in good health, enrolled as a control in a pregnancy study.

V and J are TRBV7-3 and TRBJ2-5; D gene uncertain. The CDR3 covers 15 residues. V lost 0 bases to trimming and J lost 5 bases, with 13 bases between them. CDR1 and CDR2 from the germline V gene are SGHTA and FQGTGA. Here the CDR3 DNA reads TGTGCCAGCAGCTTAACTTCGTCACCGGGTGAGACCCAGTACTTC. Protein: CASSLTSSPGETQYF.

The chain joins TRBV7-2 to TRBJ2-7, with 7 nucleotides matching TRBD1. The length of the CDR3 is 15 residues. V lost 3 bases and J lost 1; bases outside the gene matches: 6. From germline, CDR1 is SGHTA and CDR2 FQGNSA. The CDR3 region is CASSLGQSSSYEQYF. For the CDR3, the DNA is TGTGCCAGCAGCTTGGGACAGTCAAGTTCCTACGAGCAGTACTTC. Together with reference TRBV7-2 and TRBJ2-7, the CDR3 gives the full variable domain: GAGVSQSPSNKVTEKGKDVELRCDPISGHTALYWYRQSLGQGLEFLIYFQGNSAPDKSGLPSDRFSAERTGGSVSTLTIQRTQQEDSAVYLCASSLGQSSSYEQYFGPGTRLTVT.

V and J are TRBV7-2 and TRBJ2-1; 9 bases are a match to TRBD2. Per germline, CDR1 SGHTA and CDR2 FQGNSA. V dropped 4 bases and J dropped 3; count of bases not matched to a gene: 4. The CDR3 has 15 residues. The CDR3 reads CASSSSGGYYNEQFF. The CDR3 nucleotides read TGTGCCAGCAGCTCAAGCGGGGGGTACTACAATGAGCAGTTCTTC.

Of note for this clone: The identical CDR3 is also encoded by other nucleotide sequences in the sample. This chain connects TRBV18 to TRBJ1-6; 9 nucleotides line up with TRBD1. The CDR3 is 15 amino acids. After removal of 3 bases from V and 7 bases from J, the junction contained 4 bases not matched to a gene. Germline V gene sequence: CDR1 KGHSH, CDR2 LQKENI. The DNA for the CDR3 is TGTGCCAGCTCACCGTCCGGACAGGGGAATTCACCCCTCCACTTT. Protein sequence: CASSPSGQGNSPLHF.

The chain links TRBV7-8 to TRBJ1-3, with D perhaps matching TRBD1 (6 bases). Germline loops: CDR1 SGHVS, CDR2 FQNEAQ. With 1 base removed from V and 3 bases from J, the gap between germline ends came to 13 bases. This CDR3 has 16 residues. The CDR3 loop is CASSLVRGADGNTIYF. CDR3 bases: TGTGCCAGCAGCTTAGTACGGGGGGCGGATGGAAACACCATATATTTT.

This clone came up once. The gene calls are TRBV18 and TRBJ1-2; possible D gene TRBD1, 5 bases. V was pared by 0 bases and J by 3 bases, with 11 bases between. CDR3 size: 15 residues. Germline CDR1 KGHSH, CDR2 LQKENI. CDR3: CASSPPAGRYYGYTF. In nucleotides, the CDR3 is TGTGCCAGCTCACCACCGGCAGGGAGGTACTATGGCTACACCTTC.

The chain is built from TRBV6-4 and TRBJ2-3; 14 bases fit TRBD2. From germline, CDR1 is MRHNA and CDR2 SNTAGT. V shed 6 bases and J 6 bases; nucleotides not matched to a gene: 5. CDR3 length: 15 residues. CDR3 residues: CASSLTSGGADTQYF. The CDR3 DNA reads TGTGCCAGCAGCTTGACTAGCGGGGGGGCCGATACGCAGTATTTT.

The CDR3 DNA reads TGTGCCAGCGCTCACTACGATATGGATGAGCAGTTCTTC. Its protein is CASAHYDMDEQFF. The gene calls are TRBV7-8 and TRBJ2-1; D unclear. V was cut by 8 bases and J by 8 bases, with 16 bases left in between. CDR3 length: 13 amino acids. CDR1 SGHVS and CDR2 FQNEAQ come from the germline V gene.